This entry is about one TCR beta chain. The antigen remains unidentified. Sequencing was performed with immunoSEQ multiplex PCR; in TCRdb, only in-frame clones are kept and a portion is missing. This table has 100,000 or so clones, 94% appearing once. This sample is part of a study of siplizumab effects on memory and regulatory T cells. Study-level findings and limits: With siplizumab, Treg-derived clones averaged around 70% of mappable alloreactive CD4+ clones, versus 25% to 30% in controls. Left unconfirmed was the suppressive function of proliferating Tregs from siplizumab cultures. Most proliferating CD4+ or CD8+ clones, roughly 75-97%, had no naive or memory assignment.

The TCR sequence derives from a human donor in good health. Sequencing was performed on non-Treg CD4+ T cells sorted from blood.

The CDR3 protein is CASSLAGLQETQYF. DNA for the CDR3: TGTGCCAGCAGTTTGGCGGGACTACAAGAGACCCAGTACTTC. This chain links TRBV28 with TRBJ2-5; 7 nucleotides align to TRBD2. With V trimmed by 3 bases and J by 2 bases, 3 bases remained unmatched. The germline gives CDR1 MDHEN, CDR2 SYDVKM. The CDR3 sequence is 14 residues long.